These 27 T cell receptor beta chains were all obtained from the same sample, sequenced in a study of vaccination and CD4 T cells after COVID-19. Cultured CD4+ T cell DNA was sequenced using the Oncomine TCR Beta short-read assay. TCRdb re-derived calls from the PCR reads in MiXCR, one entry per CDR3 protein. The table has about 11,000 distinct CDR3 sequences, approximately 20% seen once. This sample's treatment: approximately nine-day PBMC culture with coronavirus spike peptide pools or control peptides (ViraFEST assay). These receptors have no known antigen. Here the sequenced sample was CD4+ T cells from blood, cultured in vitro, taken after SARS-CoV-2 vaccination. The source is a human donor who had recovered from COVID-19.

The J gene is TRBJ2-7, the V gene TRBV27; TRBD1 aligns across 9 bases. Germline V gene data show CDR1 as MNHEY and CDR2 as SMNVEV (reference sequence). Germline trimming cut 6 bases from V and 5 bases from J; bases unmatched to any gene: 8. This CDR3 region has 14 residues. The CDR3, as DNA: TGTGCCAGCAGAAGACAGGGGGGTAGGGACGAGCAGTACTTC. This codes for CASRRQGGRDEQYF.

This clonotype was seen a handful of times. This chain uses TRBV20-1 with TRBJ2-7; 7 bases line up with TRBD1. Germline V gene sequence: CDR1 DFQATT, CDR2 SNEGSKA (reference sequence). The CDR3 contains 13 residues. V shed 4 bases and J 5 bases; nucleotides not matched to a gene: 8. The CDR3 DNA reads TGCAGTGCTATAATACAGGGGCGCGACGAGCAGTACTTC. This gives the protein CSAIIQGRDEQYF.

The chain's CDR3 is CASSLKGLWDTQYF. The CDR3 DNA reads TGTGCCAGCAGCTTAAAGGGGCTCTGGGATACGCAGTATTTT. The chain links TRBV7-3 to TRBJ2-3, with D maybe TRBD1 (5 bases). The CDR3 is 14 residues long. Trimming shortened V by 1 base and J by 6 bases, and 11 bases separated the two germline ends. Germline CDR1 SGHTA, CDR2 FQGTGA.

The genes are TRBV6-2 or TRBV6-3 and TRBJ2-7; TRBD2 is a possible D gene (6 bases). The germline CDR1 and CDR2 sequences are MNHEY and SVGEGT. The CDR3 consists of 16 residues. With 6 bases removed from V and 2 bases from J, the gap between germline ends came to 20 bases. The CDR3 DNA reads TGTGCCAGCAGCTCTTACGGGGGAGGACACCCCTACGAGCAGTACTTC. It encodes CASSSYGGGHPYEQYF.

The V and J genes are TRBV4-1 and TRBJ2-1; tentatively, D is TRBD1 or TRBD2 (7 bases each). Germline lookup yields CDR1 MGHRA and CDR2 YSYEKL. The V end lost 0 bases, the J end lost 4 bases, and 19 bases lay between the germline ends. This CDR3 spans 18 amino acids. DNA for the CDR3: TGCGCCAGCAGCCAAGAAAGAGACAGGGCGGGAGCTTACAATGAGCAGTTCTTC. This codes for CASSQERDRAGAYNEQFF.

This chain links TRBV5-6 with TRBJ1-1, with 12 bases lining up with TRBD1. The J segment lost 5 bases and the V segment lost 1 base, leaving 6 bases of the junction unmatched. CDR3 size: 16 residues. Germline V lookup: CDR1 SGHDT, CDR2 YYEEEE. CDR3 loop: CASSLFGTGGRTEAFF. The CDR3 DNA sequence: TGTGCCAGCAGCTTGTTTGGGACAGGGGGCCGGACTGAAGCTTTCTTT.

V usage is TRBV6-1 and J usage is TRBJ2-7; tentatively, D is TRBD2 (5 bases). The germline V gene has CDR1 MNHNS and CDR2 SASEGT. The CDR3 spans 14 residues. Trimming pared 5 bases from V and 3 bases from J, leaving 14 bases between. CDR3 nucleotides: TGTGCCAGCAGTCCCTCAGGAGGACTCTACGAGCAGTACTTC. Translation gives CASSPSGGLYEQYF.

The chain is built from TRBV6-2 or TRBV6-3 and TRBJ2-4; 9 nucleotides match TRBD1. Germline assignment: CDR1 MNHEY and CDR2 SVGEGT. V shed 5 bases, J shed 0 bases, and the junction held 20 bases outside the gene matches. CDR3 length equals 21 residues. Here the CDR3 DNA reads TGTGCCAGCAGTCCGGACAGGGGCCGTTTTAGTTTGGGGTTAGCCAAAAACATTCAGTACTTC. Translation: CASSPDRGRFSLGLAKNIQYF.

This clonotype has a handful of counts. CDR3 protein: CASSEAGGPFDTQYF. The CDR3 DNA reads as TGTGCCAGCAGTGAAGCGGGAGGGCCTTTTGATACGCAGTATTTT. The genes are TRBV6-1 and TRBJ2-3, with 7 bases identical to TRBD2. Germline V gives CDR1 MNHNS, CDR2 SASEGT. Germline trimming cut 0 bases from V and 6 bases from J; bases unmatched to any gene: 6. This CDR3 has 15 residues.

V and J are TRBV7-9 and TRBJ1-1, with 10 positions matching TRBD1. This CDR3 comprises 16 residues. The V segment lost 5 bases and the J segment 0 bases; nucleotides outside the gene matches: 6. Germline assignment: CDR1 SEHNR and CDR2 FQNEAQ (reference sequence). The CDR3 reads CASSHLGQGMNTEAFF. The CDR3 coding sequence is TGTGCCAGCAGCCACTTGGGACAGGGGATGAACACTGAAGCTTTCTTT.

The table lists this clonotype with a few counts. The chain has TRBV7-2 and TRBJ1-1; maybe TRBD1 (6 bases). The germline V gene has CDR1 SGHTA and CDR2 FQGNSA. CDR3 length: 15 residues. Trimming cost V 5 bases and J 4 bases, with 17 bases left between them. CDR3 nucleotides: TGTGCCAGCAGCATCAACAGGGTTGGTGGCACTGAAGCTTTCTTT. Translating gives CASSINRVGGTEAFF.

This clonotype came up a few times. The chain couples TRBV7-2 to TRBJ2-2; 11 nucleotides agree with TRBD1. The CDR3 is made up of 15 amino acids. Germline CDR1 reads SGHTA; CDR2 reads FQGNSA. The V gene end was trimmed by 4 bases and the J gene end by 7 bases; junction bases not matched to a gene: 5. The CDR3 coding sequence is TGTGCCAGCAGCTCCAGGGGACAGGGGGTCGGGGAGCTGTTTTTT. It codes for CASSSRGQGVGELFF.

This clonotype is medium-sized within its sample. This chain links TRBV20-1 with TRBJ1-6; 8 positions match TRBD1. Germline CDR1 is DFQATT and CDR2 is SNEGSKA (reference sequence). V lost 1 base, J lost 8 bases, and 10 bases stayed unmatched. CDR3 length: 16 amino acids. The CDR3 protein is CSARAPTGVGHSPLHF. The CDR3 DNA sequence: TGCAGTGCTAGAGCCCCGACAGGGGTGGGCCATTCACCCCTCCACTTT.

V and J are TRBV20-1 and TRBJ2-2; possibly TRBD2 for D (5 bases). Between the trimmed V and J ends, which lost 5 bases and 4 bases, there was a span of 17 bases. Per the germline V gene, CDR1 is DFQATT and CDR2 is SNEGSKA (reference sequence). This CDR3 is 15 amino acids long. The CDR3 coding sequence is TGCAGTGCTCTCCCTGCGGGCGGCGGCACCGGGGAGCTGTTTTTT. Amino acid sequence: CSALPAGGGTGELFF.

This clonotype showed up just a few times. The rearrangement links TRBV6-2 or TRBV6-3 to TRBJ2-7, with D possibly called TRBD1 or TRBD2 (6 bases each). With 7 bases removed from V and 0 bases from J, the gap between germline ends came to 16 bases. The germline V gene has CDR1 MNHEY and CDR2 SVGEGT. The CDR3 extends over 15 amino acids. DNA of the CDR3: TGTGCCAGCACTGGCCGGGGGCTGCTCTCCTACGAGCAGTACTTC. It yields the protein CASTGRGLLSYEQYF.

This clonotype was detected a few times. V and J are TRBV4-3 and TRBJ1-6; no reliable D call. The germline V and J ends were trimmed by 0 bases and 10 bases, with 7 bases remaining between them. Germline V gives CDR1 LGHNA, CDR2 YSLEER. This CDR3 is built from 13 residues. The chain's CDR3 is CASSQDWRSPLHF. Here the CDR3 DNA reads TGCGCCAGCAGCCAAGATTGGAGATCACCCCTCCACTTT.

Note on this clonotype: This could be a read error, since a much larger clone is one nucleotide away. This chain links TRBV19 with TRBJ2-3; possible D gene TRBD2, 6 bases. This CDR3 has 15 residues. In germline, CDR1 is LNHDA, CDR2 SQIVND (reference sequence). In DNA, the CDR3 is TGTGCCAGTAGTATCGGACTAACCTACACAGGTACGCAGTATTTT. This sequence encodes CASSIGLTYTGTQYF.

This clonotype was detected only a few times. In DNA, the CDR3 is TGTGCCAGCAGCTCCCTAGCGTCGAACACCGGGGAGCTGTTTTTT. Translating it yields CASSSLASNTGELFF. J is TRBJ2-2 and V is TRBV7-3; tentatively, D is TRBD2 (6 bases). This CDR3 comprises 15 residues. In germline, CDR1 is SGHTA, CDR2 FQGTGA. V lost 4 bases to trimming and J lost 0 bases, with 9 bases between them.

The genes are TRBV7-9 and TRBJ2-6; 7 nucleotides match TRBD2. With 3 bases clipped from V and 2 bases from J, the junction kept 4 bases outside the gene matches. This CDR3 has 16 residues. Germline V gives CDR1 SEHNR, CDR2 FQNEAQ (reference sequence). Here the CDR3 reads CASSLGGTPGANVLTF. In DNA, the CDR3 is TGTGCCAGCAGCTTGGGGGGGACCCCTGGGGCCAACGTCCTGACTTTC.

This clonotype is medium-sized (0.01 to 0.1%) by share. This rearrangement joins TRBV20-1 to TRBJ1-2, with 7 bases fitting TRBD1. This CDR3 has 14 amino acids. CDR1 and CDR2 (germline): DFQATT, SNEGSKA (reference sequence). V trimming: 3 bases; J trimming: 4 bases; junction bases outside the gene matches: 8. DNA of the CDR3: TGCAGTGCTAGCCGAGGAGGGGGCCCCTATGGCTACACCTTC. Amino acids: CSASRGGGPYGYTF.

By share, this clonotype ranks as medium-sized. The V call is TRBV5-1, the J call TRBJ1-1; 7 positions match TRBD1. J gave up 6 bases and V 4 bases, and 3 bases lay outside the gene matches. The CDR3 runs 12 residues. Germline V gene data show CDR1 as SGHRS and CDR2 as YFSETQ. The CDR3 region is CASSIGQAEAFF. CDR3 DNA sequence: TGCGCCAGCAGCATAGGACAGGCTGAAGCTTTCTTT. The full variable domain, with the rest looked up from reference TRBV5-1 and TRBJ1-1, is KAGVTQTPRYLIKTRGQQVTLSCSPISGHRSVSWYQQTPGQGLQFLFEYFSETQRNKGNFPGRFSGRQFSNSRSEMNVSTLELGDSALYLCASSIGQAEAFFGQGTRLTVV.

This clonotype has a handful of counts. The rearrangement links TRBV20-1 to TRBJ2-7; 14 nucleotides agree with TRBD2. Germline CDR1 DFQATT, CDR2 SNEGSKA (reference sequence). The trim removed 3 bases at V and 7 bases at J, leaving 14 bases unmatched. The CDR3 length is 17 residues. In DNA form, the CDR3 reads TGCAGTGCTAGGACGCCGACGGGACTAGCGGGAGCGGGTGAGCAGTACTTC. It yields the protein CSARTPTGLAGAGEQYF.

This clonotype was seen a few times. The V and J genes are TRBV20-1 and TRBJ1-5, with 7 positions matching TRBD1. The CDR3 covers 11 residues. The V gene end was trimmed by 6 bases and the J gene end by 7 bases; junction bases not matched to a gene: 3. From germline, CDR1 is DFQATT and CDR2 SNEGSKA (reference sequence). CDR3 coding DNA: TGCAGTGCAGGGGGCGCGCAGCCCCAGCATTTT. It specifies CSAGGAQPQHF.

This clonotype was recorded a few times. The chain has TRBV28 and TRBJ2-7; no reliable D call. The CDR3 sequence is 11 residues long. Germline-derived CDR1 and CDR2 are MDHEN and SYDVKM. Trimming removed 7 bases at V and 4 bases at J, with 8 bases between. The CDR3 DNA reads TGTGCCAGCACCACGAGATACGAGCAGTACTTC. This sequence encodes CASTTRYEQYF.

This clonotype showed up just a few times. The chain recombines TRBV7-9 with TRBJ2-7; TRBD2 is a possible D gene (7 bases). V was trimmed by 3 bases and J by 0 bases, leaving 15 bases between them. Germline-derived CDR1 and CDR2 are SEHNR and FQNEAQ (reference sequence). CDR3 length: 16 residues. CDR3 amino acids: CASSFGSAGASYEQYF. CDR3 DNA sequence: TGTGCCAGCAGCTTCGGGTCCGCGGGGGCCTCCTACGAGCAGTACTTC.

This clonotype occurred a few times. The germline gene is not matched at one end of the junction; a read error may be the cause. The chain recombines TRBV25-1 with TRBJ2-1; a possible D gene is TRBD2 (5 bases). This CDR3 is built from 17 residues. The germline gives CDR1 MGHDK, CDR2 SYGVNS. The CDR3 here is CASSDPLGKWDYTEQFF. For the CDR3, the DNA is TGTGCCAGCAGTGATCCCCTCGGGAAGTGGGATTACACTGAGCAGTTCTTC.

The V and J genes are TRBV4-3 and TRBJ2-7; D possibly corresponds to TRBD2 (6 bases). Trimming took off 0 bases at V and 2 bases at J, with 11 bases between the two ends. Germline CDR1 reads LGHNA; CDR2 reads YSLEER. The length of the CDR3 is 15 residues. The CDR3 is CASSQELAETYEQYF. The CDR3 DNA is TGCGCCAGCAGCCAAGAATTAGCGGAAACCTACGAGCAGTACTTC.